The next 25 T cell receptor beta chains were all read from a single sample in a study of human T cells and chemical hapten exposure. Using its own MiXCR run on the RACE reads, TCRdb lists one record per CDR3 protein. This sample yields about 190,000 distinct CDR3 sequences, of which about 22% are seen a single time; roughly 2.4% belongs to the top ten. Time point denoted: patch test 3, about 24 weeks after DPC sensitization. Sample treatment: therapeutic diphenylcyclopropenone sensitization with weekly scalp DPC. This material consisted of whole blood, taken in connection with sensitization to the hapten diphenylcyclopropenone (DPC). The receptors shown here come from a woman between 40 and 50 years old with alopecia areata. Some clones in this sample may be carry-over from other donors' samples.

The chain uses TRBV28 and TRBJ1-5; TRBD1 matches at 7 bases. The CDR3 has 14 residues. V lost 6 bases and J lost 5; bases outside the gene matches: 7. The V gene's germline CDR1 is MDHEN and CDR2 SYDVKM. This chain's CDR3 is CASSLGGSDQPQHF. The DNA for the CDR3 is TGTGCCAGCAGCTTAGGGGGCTCGGATCAGCCCCAGCATTTT.

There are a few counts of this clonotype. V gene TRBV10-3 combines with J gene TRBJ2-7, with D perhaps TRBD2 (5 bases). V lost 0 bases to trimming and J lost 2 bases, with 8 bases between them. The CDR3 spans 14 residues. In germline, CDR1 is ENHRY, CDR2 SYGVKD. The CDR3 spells CAISESTGTYEQYF. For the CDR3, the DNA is TGTGCCATCAGTGAGTCTACGGGGACCTACGAGCAGTACTTC.

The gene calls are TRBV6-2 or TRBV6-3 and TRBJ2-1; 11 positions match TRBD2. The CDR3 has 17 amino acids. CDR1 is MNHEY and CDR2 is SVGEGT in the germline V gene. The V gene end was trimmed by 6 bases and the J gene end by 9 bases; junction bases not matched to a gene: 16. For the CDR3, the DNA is TGTGCCAGCAGCCCGATACTAGCGGGAGTTTTCAGCGGTGAGCAGTTCTTC. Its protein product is CASSPILAGVFSGEQFF.

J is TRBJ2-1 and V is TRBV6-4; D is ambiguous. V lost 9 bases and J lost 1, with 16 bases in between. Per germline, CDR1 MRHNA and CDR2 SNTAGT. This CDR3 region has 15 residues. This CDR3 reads CARIDRNGSYNEQFF. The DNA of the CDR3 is TGTGCCAGGATAGACCGAAACGGGTCCTACAATGAGCAGTTCTTC.

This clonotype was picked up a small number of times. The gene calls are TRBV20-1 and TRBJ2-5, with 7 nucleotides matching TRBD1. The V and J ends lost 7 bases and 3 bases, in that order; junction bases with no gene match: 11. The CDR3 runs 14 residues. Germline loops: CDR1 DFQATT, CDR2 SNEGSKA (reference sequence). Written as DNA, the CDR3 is TGCAGTGGCAGGGCTAAGACAGGGAAAGAGACCCAGTACTTC. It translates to CSGRAKTGKETQYF.

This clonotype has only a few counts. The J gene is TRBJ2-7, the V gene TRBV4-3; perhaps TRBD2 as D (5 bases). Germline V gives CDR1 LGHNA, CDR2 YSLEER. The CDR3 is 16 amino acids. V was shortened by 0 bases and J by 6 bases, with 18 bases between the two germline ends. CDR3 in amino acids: CASSQDTAGGLGEQYF. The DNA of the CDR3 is TGCGCCAGCAGCCAAGATACGGCAGGAGGCCTGGGCGAGCAGTACTTC.

The CDR3 nucleotides are TGCAGTGCTAGAGTAATAGGCCTTAATGAGCAGTTCTTC. It specifies CSARVIGLNEQFF. This chain connects TRBV20-1 to TRBJ2-1; D gene ambiguous. Germline lookup yields CDR1 DFQATT and CDR2 SNEGSKA (reference sequence). Trimming took off 1 base at V and 7 bases at J, with 11 bases between the two ends. The CDR3 is made up of 13 amino acids.

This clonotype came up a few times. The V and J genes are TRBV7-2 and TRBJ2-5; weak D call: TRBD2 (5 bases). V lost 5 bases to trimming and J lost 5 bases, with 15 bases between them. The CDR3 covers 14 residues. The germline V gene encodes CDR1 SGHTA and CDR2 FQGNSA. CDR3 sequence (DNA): TGTGCCAGCAGCCCGTCCCAAGCGGCTGAGACCCAGTACTTC. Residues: CASSPSQAAETQYF.

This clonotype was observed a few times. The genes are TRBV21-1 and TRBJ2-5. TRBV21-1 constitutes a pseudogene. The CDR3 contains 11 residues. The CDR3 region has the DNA TGTGCCAGCAGCAATGGAAAGACCCAGTACTTC. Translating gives CASSNGKTQYF.

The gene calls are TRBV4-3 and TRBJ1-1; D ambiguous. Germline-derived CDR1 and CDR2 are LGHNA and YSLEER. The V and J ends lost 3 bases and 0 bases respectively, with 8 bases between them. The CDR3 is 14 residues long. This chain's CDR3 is CASSQALMNTEAFF. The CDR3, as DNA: TGCGCCAGCAGCCAGGCTTTAATGAACACTGAAGCTTTCTTT.

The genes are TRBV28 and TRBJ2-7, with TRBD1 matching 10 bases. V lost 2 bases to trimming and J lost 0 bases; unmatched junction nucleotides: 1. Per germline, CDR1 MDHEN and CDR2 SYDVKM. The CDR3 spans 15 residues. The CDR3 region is CASSLGTGVSYEQYF. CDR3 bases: TGTGCCAGCAGTTTAGGGACAGGGGTCTCCTACGAGCAGTACTTC. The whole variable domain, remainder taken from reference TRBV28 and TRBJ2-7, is DVKVTQSSRYLVKRTGEKVFLECVQDMDHENMFWYRQDPGLGLRLIYFSYDVKMKEKGDIPEGYSVSREKKERFSLILESASTNQTSMYLCASSLGTGVSYEQYFGPGTRLTVT.

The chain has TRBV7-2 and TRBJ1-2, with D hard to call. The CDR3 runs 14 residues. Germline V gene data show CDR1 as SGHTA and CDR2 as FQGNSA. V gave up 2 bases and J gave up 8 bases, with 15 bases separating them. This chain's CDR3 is CASSLYRSPLGYTF. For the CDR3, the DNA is TGTGCCAGCAGCTTATATCGCAGCCCCCTCGGCTACACCTTC.

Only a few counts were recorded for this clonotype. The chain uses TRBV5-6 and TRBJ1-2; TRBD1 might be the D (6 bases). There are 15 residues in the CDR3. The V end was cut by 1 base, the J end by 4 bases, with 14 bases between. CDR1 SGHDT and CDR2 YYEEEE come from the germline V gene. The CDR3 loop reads CASSLLGRGAYGYTF. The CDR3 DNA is TGTGCCAGCAGCTTGCTTGGCAGGGGAGCCTATGGCTACACCTTC.

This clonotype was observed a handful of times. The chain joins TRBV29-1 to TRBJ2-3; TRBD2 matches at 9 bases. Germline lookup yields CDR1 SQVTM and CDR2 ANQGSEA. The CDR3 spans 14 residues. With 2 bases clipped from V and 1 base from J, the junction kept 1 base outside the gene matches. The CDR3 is CSVEQREGTDTQYF. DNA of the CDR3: TGCAGCGTTGAACAGCGGGAGGGCACAGATACGCAGTATTTT.

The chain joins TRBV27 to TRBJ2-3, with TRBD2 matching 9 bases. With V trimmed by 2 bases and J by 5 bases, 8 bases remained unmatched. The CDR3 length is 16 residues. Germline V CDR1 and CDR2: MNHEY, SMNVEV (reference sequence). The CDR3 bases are TGTGCCAGCAGTTTAGAGGCGGGAGGGCCTATAGATACGCAGTATTTT. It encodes CASSLEAGGPIDTQYF.

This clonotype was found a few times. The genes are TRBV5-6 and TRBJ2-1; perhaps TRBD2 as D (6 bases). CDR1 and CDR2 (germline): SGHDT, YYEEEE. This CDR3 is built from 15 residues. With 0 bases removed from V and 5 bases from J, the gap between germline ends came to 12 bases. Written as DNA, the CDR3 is TGTGCCAGCAGCTTGGGGGCGGGACTGAACAATGAGCAGTTCTTC. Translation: CASSLGAGLNNEQFF.

DNA for the CDR3: TGTGCCAGCAGCGTTCCAATTGACAATGAGCAGTTCTTC. Its translation is CASSVPIDNEQFF. The chain employs TRBV9 and TRBJ2-1; no reliable D call. In germline, CDR1 is SGDLS, CDR2 YYNGEE. Trimming shortened V by 2 bases and J by 5 bases, and 8 bases separated the two germline ends. CDR3 length: 13 residues.

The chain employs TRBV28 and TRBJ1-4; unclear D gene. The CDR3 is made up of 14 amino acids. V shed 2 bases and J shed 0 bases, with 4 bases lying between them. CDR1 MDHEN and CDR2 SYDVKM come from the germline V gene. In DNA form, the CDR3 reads TGTGCCAGCAGTTTAAGTCCAACTAATGAAAAACTGTTTTTT. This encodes CASSLSPTNEKLFF.

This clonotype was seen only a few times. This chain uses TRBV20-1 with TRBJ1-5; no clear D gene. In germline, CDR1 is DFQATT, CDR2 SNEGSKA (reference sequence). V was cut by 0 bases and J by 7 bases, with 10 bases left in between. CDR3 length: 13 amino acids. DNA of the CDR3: TGCAGTGCTAGAGATCGGGCAGACCAGCCCCAGCATTTT. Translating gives CSARDRADQPQHF.

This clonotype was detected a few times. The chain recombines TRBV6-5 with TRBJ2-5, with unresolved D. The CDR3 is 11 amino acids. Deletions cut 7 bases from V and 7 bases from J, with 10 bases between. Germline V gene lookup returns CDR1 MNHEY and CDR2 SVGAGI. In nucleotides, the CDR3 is TGTGCCAGCATAAACGGTGTGACCCAGTACTTC. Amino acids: CASINGVTQYF.

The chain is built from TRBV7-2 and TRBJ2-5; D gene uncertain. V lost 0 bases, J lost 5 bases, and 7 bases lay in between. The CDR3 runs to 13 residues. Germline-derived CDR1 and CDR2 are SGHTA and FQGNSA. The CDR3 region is CASSLAPVETQYF. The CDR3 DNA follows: TGTGCCAGCAGCTTAGCTCCGGTCGAGACCCAGTACTTC.

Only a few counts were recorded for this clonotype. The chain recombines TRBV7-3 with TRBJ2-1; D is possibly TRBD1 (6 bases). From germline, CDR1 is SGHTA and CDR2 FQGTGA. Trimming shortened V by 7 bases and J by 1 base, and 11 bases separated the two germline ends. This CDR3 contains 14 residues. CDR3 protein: CASITGHSYNEQFF. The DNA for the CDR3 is TGTGCCAGCATCACAGGGCATTCCTACAATGAGCAGTTCTTC.

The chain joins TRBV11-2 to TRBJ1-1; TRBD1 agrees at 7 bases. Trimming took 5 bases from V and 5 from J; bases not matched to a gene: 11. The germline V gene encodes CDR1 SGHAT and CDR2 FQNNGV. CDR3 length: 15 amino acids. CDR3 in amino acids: CASSPDRVRNTEAFF. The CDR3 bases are TGTGCCAGCAGCCCCGACAGGGTAAGGAATACTGAAGCTTTCTTT.

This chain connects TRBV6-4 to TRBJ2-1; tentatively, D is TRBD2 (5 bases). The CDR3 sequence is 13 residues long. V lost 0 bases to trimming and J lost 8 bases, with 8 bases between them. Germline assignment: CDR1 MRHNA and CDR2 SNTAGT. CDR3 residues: CASSDSTTDEQFF. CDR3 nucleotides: TGTGCCAGCAGTGACTCGACTACAGATGAGCAGTTCTTC.

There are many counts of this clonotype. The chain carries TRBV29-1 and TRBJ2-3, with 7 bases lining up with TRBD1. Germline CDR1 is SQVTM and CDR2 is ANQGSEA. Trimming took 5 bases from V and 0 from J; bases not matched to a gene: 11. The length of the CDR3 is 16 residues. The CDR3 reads CSVKGGSMGSTDTQYF. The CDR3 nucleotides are TGCAGCGTTAAAGGGGGCTCCATGGGTAGCACAGATACGCAGTATTTT.